A selection of T cell receptor beta chains follows, all from one sample in a study of neoadjuvant anti-PD-1 for oral cavity cancer. The protocol was immunoSEQ multiplex PCR, while the TCRdb copy is restricted to in-frame clones and leaves out a portion. The sample includes approximately 11,000 clones, roughly half of them seen just once. The input for sequencing was tumor tissue, taken before nivolumab (anti-PD-1) treatment. Receptors originate from a person aged 35-79 years with oral cavity squamous cell carcinoma. The CDR3 runs from the conserved cysteine through the conserved F or W. The order of the fields is J gene, CDR3 length, D gene, V gene, clone size, CDR3 protein, CDR3 DNA. D genes are given only for firm matches. Where a row states a size, it is once, few, many or the class of an expanded clone; other rows omit it.

TRBJ2-2	14	-	TRBV4-1	-	CASSGRANTGELFF	TGCGCCAGCAGCGGGAGAGCGAACACCGGGGAGCTGTTTTTT
TRBJ1-5	14	-	TRBV7-6	medium-sized	CASSLETSNQPQHF	TGTGCCAGCAGCTTAGAAACCAGCAATCAGCCCCAGCATTTT
TRBJ2-5	13	-	TRBV12-5	-	CASGLAQGSPQYF	TGTGCTAGTGGTTTGGCCCAGGGGTCTCCCCAGTACTTC
TRBJ2-5	15	-	TRBV5-1	-	CASSLAIGGQETQYF	TGCGCCAGCAGCTTGGCCATCGGCGGCCAAGAGACCCAGTACTTC
TRBJ2-1	13	-	TRBV6-1	-	CASSYSSYNEQFF	TGTGCCAGCAGTTATAGCTCCTACAATGAGCAGTTCTTC
TRBJ2-3	12	-	TRBV14	-	CASSPYTDTQYF	TGTGCCAGCAGCCCTTACACAGATACGCAGTATTTT
TRBJ2-3	13	TRBD1	TRBV6-5	few	CASSNTGADTQYF	TGTGCCAGCAGTAACACAGGGGCAGATACGCAGTATTTT
TRBJ2-3	16	TRBD2	TRBV9	once	CASSLGLAGATDTQYF	TGTGCCAGCAGCTTAGGACTAGCGGGGGCCACAGATACGCAGTATTTT
TRBJ2-2	13	TRBD1	TRBV6-6	-	CASRDRDAGELFF	TGTGCCAGCCGCGACAGGGACGCCGGGGAGCTGTTTTTT
TRBJ1-2	13	TRBD1	TRBV2	few	CASRALTGNGYTF	TGTGCCAGCAGGGCCCTGACAGGGAATGGCTACACCTTC
TRBJ2-3	15	-	TRBV7-7	-	CASSLGIGVSDTQYF	TGTGCCAGCAGCCTGGGGATAGGAGTGTCAGATACGCAGTATTTT
TRBJ1-5	15	TRBD1	TRBV2	-	CASSRDRERFQPQHF	TGTGCCAGCAGCCGGGACAGGGAACGGTTTCAGCCCCAGCATTTT
TRBJ2-1	12	-	TRBV10-3	-	CATGSPGMMQFF	TGTGCCACCGGGTCACCCGGGATGATGCAGTTCTTC
TRBJ1-1	13	-	TRBV29-1	-	CSVAGSMNTEAFF	TGCAGCGTTGCTGGGAGCATGAACACTGAAGCTTTCTTT
TRBJ1-3	12	-	TRBV6-5	-	CASRDSGNTIYF	TGTGCCAGCAGGGACTCTGGAAACACCATATATTTT
TRBJ2-5	17	-	TRBV15	-	CATSRRRGRGSQETQYF	TGTGCCACCAGCAGGCGGAGGGGAAGAGGATCCCAAGAGACCCAGTACTTC
TRBJ2-1	16	-	TRBV4-2	-	CASSQDRRLHYNEQFF	TGTGCCAGCAGCCAAGATCGTAGACTACACTACAATGAGCAGTTCTTC
TRBJ1-4	14	TRBD1	TRBV11-2	-	CASSWYRGNEKLFF	TGTGCCAGCAGCTGGTACAGGGGTAATGAAAAACTGTTTTTT